This entry is about one T cell receptor (beta chain). This CDR3 has 13 residues. Germline V gives CDR1 SGHDN, CDR2 FVKESK. Trimming pared 1 base from V and 4 bases from J, leaving 7 bases between. Recent acute infections and vaccinations were absent in the healthy HIV-negative adult donors. Measured with immunoSEQ multiplex PCR; TCRdb has only the in-frame clones, and not every one. The repertoire holds hundreds of thousands of clones, with 79% as singletons. This specimen comes from a study of shared clonotypes between healthy human individuals. This sequence joins TRBV14 and TRBJ2-5, with unresolved D. Sequenced: PBMCs. The TCR comes from a woman aged 40 to 50 in good health. Some clones in this sample may be carry-over from other donors' samples. CDR3 amino acids: CASSQGVGETQYF. CDR3 bases: TGTGCCAGCAGCCAAGGAGTGGGAGAGACCCAGTACTTC.